Shown below are 10 T cell receptor beta chains from a single sample sequenced in a study of beta chain features in type 1 diabetes. The entirety of the isolated RNA underwent reverse transcription, so expressed TCRB transcripts were sequenced. Data came from immunoSEQ multiplex PCR; TCRdb stores just in-frame clones and leaves some out. The repertoire holds around 340,000 clones, with 15% to 20% as singletons. Source material: naive CD4+ T cells from blood. Receptor source: a woman aged 18-29 years in good health.

This chain connects TRBV27 to TRBJ2-1, with 8 bases identical to TRBD1. The V and J ends lost 9 bases and 0 bases, in that order; junction bases with no gene match: 7. The germline V gene has CDR1 MNHEY and CDR2 SMNVEV (reference sequence). CDR3 length equals 15 residues. In DNA form, the CDR3 reads TGTGCCAGTCATTACAGGGGGAGCTCCTACAATGAGCAGTTCTTC. Protein sequence: CASHYRGSSYNEQFF.

The CDR3 sequence is CAWSRQGAYGYTF. The DNA of the CDR3 is TGTGCCTGGAGTAGACAGGGGGCCTATGGCTACACCTTC. The chain joins TRBV30 to TRBJ1-2, with TRBD1 matching 10 bases. Per the germline V gene, CDR1 is GTSNPN and CDR2 is SVGIG (reference sequence). This CDR3 is 13 amino acids long. V gave up 2 bases and J gave up 4 bases; unmatched junction bases: 1.

J is TRBJ1-1 and V is TRBV30, with a tentative D call TRBD1 (5 bases). The germline V gene has CDR1 GTSNPN and CDR2 SVGIG (reference sequence). This CDR3 is built from 15 residues. Trimming stripped 0 bases from V and 2 bases from J, with 13 bases between. The chain's CDR3 is CAWSVGQGYNTEAFF. CDR3 sequence (DNA): TGTGCCTGGAGTGTCGGGCAGGGCTATAACACTGAAGCTTTCTTT.

The chain joins TRBV11-2 to TRBJ2-1, with 16 nucleotides matching TRBD2. CDR1 and CDR2 (germline): SGHAT, FQNNGV. This CDR3 spans 17 amino acids. V dropped 1 base and J dropped 9; count of bases not matched to a gene: 6. In DNA, the CDR3 is TGTGCCAGCAGCTTAGGGCCCGGGACTAGCGGGAGGGTTGAGCAGTTCTTC. Amino acid sequence: CASSLGPGTSGRVEQFF.

The V gene is TRBV29-1, the J gene TRBJ2-7; tentatively, D is TRBD1 (5 bases). CDR1 is SQVTM, CDR2 ANQGSEA, per germline. The CDR3 consists of 13 residues. V was cut by 5 bases and J by 4 bases, with 15 bases left in between. CDR3 coding DNA: TGCAGCGTTCTAGACAGTTTTGTTTACGAGCAGTACTTC. This sequence encodes CSVLDSFVYEQYF.

V and J are TRBV10-3 and TRBJ1-2; 11 nucleotides line up with TRBD1. This CDR3 is 15 amino acids long. V trimming: 2 bases; J trimming: 3 bases; junction bases outside the gene matches: 2. In germline, CDR1 is ENHRY, CDR2 SYGVKD. The CDR3: CAISEGTGGHYGYTF. The CDR3 DNA sequence: TGTGCCATCAGTGAGGGGACAGGGGGACACTATGGCTACACCTTC.

J is TRBJ1-5 and V is TRBV19; TRBD1 is a possible D gene (6 bases). This CDR3 contains 15 residues. The V end lost 3 bases, the J end lost 6 bases, and 15 bases lay between the germline ends. Looked up from germline, CDR1 is LNHDA and CDR2 is SQIVND (reference sequence). CDR3 amino acids: CASSMEQGFTQPQHF. As DNA, the CDR3 is TGTGCCAGTAGTATGGAACAGGGATTCACTCAGCCCCAGCATTTT. Combining the CDR3 with reference TRBV19 and TRBJ1-5 gives the whole variable domain DGGITQSPKYLFRKEGQNVTLSCEQNLNHDAMYWYRQDPGQGLRLIYYSQIVNDFQKGDIAEGYSVSREKKESFPLTVTSAQKNPTAFYLCASSMEQGFTQPQHFGDGTRLSIL.

This clone was detected only a few times. The chain joins TRBV2 to TRBJ2-4; the match to TRBD2 covers 7 bases. The germline CDR1 and CDR2 sequences are SNHLY and FYNNEI. The CDR3 extends over 13 amino acids. V lost 3 bases to trimming and J lost 7 bases; unmatched junction nucleotides: 3. Here the CDR3 reads CASSEGGWNIQYF. CDR3 DNA: TGTGCCAGCAGTGAGGGAGGGTGGAACATTCAGTACTTC.

This chain links TRBV20-1 with TRBJ2-7; the match to TRBD1 covers 8 bases. Per germline, CDR1 DFQATT and CDR2 SNEGSKA (reference sequence). Trimming cost V 3 bases and J 5 bases; bases outside gene matches: 0. CDR3 size: 11 residues. The CDR3 nucleotides read TGCAGTGCTAGGACAGGGGACGAGCAGTACTTC. The encoded protein is CSARTGDEQYF.

This clone was picked up a small number of times. V usage is TRBV19 and J usage is TRBJ2-5; D call uncertain. Trimming stripped 3 bases from V and 0 bases from J, with 5 bases between. CDR3 length: 13 residues. Germline-derived CDR1 and CDR2 are LNHDA and SQIVND (reference sequence). CDR3 protein: CASSMADQETQYF. In DNA, the CDR3 is TGTGCCAGTAGTATGGCAGACCAAGAGACCCAGTACTTC.